Presented here are 29 T cell receptor beta chains from one specimen sequenced in a study of blood T cell repertoires in COVID-19. TCRdb's copy holds only in-frame clones and misses some; the assay was immunoSEQ multiplex PCR. This sample has fewer than 50,000 clones; roughly 70% occur once, and the top ten carry approximately 10%. Sequenced input: peripheral blood. The source is a man aged 65 to 79 with COVID-19, enrolled during active disease.

The J gene is TRBJ1-2, the V gene TRBV6-5; tentatively, D is TRBD1 (5 bases). V was cut by 6 bases and J by 5 bases, with 10 bases left in between. This CDR3 comprises 12 residues. CDR1 and CDR2 (germline): MNHEY, SVGAGI. DNA for the CDR3: TGTGCCAGCAGCGCCGGGACTTATGGCTACACCTTC. It codes for CASSAGTYGYTF.

The chain links TRBV5-1 to TRBJ2-3; tentative D call: TRBD2 (5 bases). Trimming removed 7 bases at V and 1 base at J, with 16 bases between. The CDR3 runs 15 residues. The germline CDR1 and CDR2 sequences are SGHRS and YFSETQ. The DNA for the CDR3 is TGCGCCAGCTCCCCGGCGGGCGTAGGCACAGATACGCAGTATTTT. Protein sequence: CASSPAGVGTDTQYF.

This rearrangement joins TRBV4-3 to TRBJ1-2; 9 bases are a match to TRBD1. CDR1 and CDR2 from the germline V gene are LGHNA and YSLEER. The CDR3 is 17 amino acids. Trimming cost V 2 bases and J 1 base; bases outside gene matches: 8. The CDR3, as DNA: TGCGCCAGCAGCCAACAGACAGGGGGAAACCTTAACTATGGCTACACCTTC. Protein product: CASSQQTGGNLNYGYTF.

The V call is TRBV5-1, the J call TRBJ1-5; no clear D. The CDR3 is 13 amino acids. With 0 bases removed from V and 4 bases from J, the gap between germline ends came to 5 bases. Germline CDR1 is SGHRS and CDR2 is YFSETQ. The CDR3: CASSLGQNQPQHF. CDR3 in DNA: TGCGCCAGCAGCTTGGGTCAAAATCAGCCCCAGCATTTT.

The chain uses TRBV11-2 and TRBJ1-2; no clear D. The CDR3 extends over 13 amino acids. Germline V gives CDR1 SGHAT, CDR2 FQNNGV. V was trimmed by 5 bases and J by 1 base, leaving 8 bases between them. CDR3 nucleotide sequence: TGTGCCAGCAGCCCAGGCAATAACTATGGCTACACCTTC. Its translation: CASSPGNNYGYTF.

V usage is TRBV10-1 and J usage is TRBJ1-5; TRBD1 might be the D (6 bases). Trimming took 6 bases from V and 5 from J, leaving 17 bases between them. CDR1 WNHNN and CDR2 SYGVQD come from the germline V gene (reference sequence). The CDR3 sequence is 15 residues long. CDR3 in DNA: TGCGCCAGCAGACCGGGGACGGGGGGCGATCAGCCCCAGCATTTT. This sequence encodes CASRPGTGGDQPQHF.

This clone was seen a few times. CDR3 bases: TGTGCCAGCAGCCCGACTCAGAGACAGCCCCAGCATTTT. Its translation is CASSPTQRQPQHF. V is TRBV3-1 (or the pseudogene TRBV3-2) and J is TRBJ1-5, with D hard to call. From germline, CDR1 is LGHDT and CDR2 YNNKEL (reference sequence). The CDR3 extends over 13 amino acids. Trimming took off 4 bases at V and 7 bases at J, with 11 bases between the two ends.

The gene calls are TRBV6-6 and TRBJ1-4, with D perhaps matching TRBD1 (6 bases). CDR1 is MNHNY and CDR2 is SVGAGI in the germline V gene (reference sequence). The V gene lost 6 bases and the J gene lost 1 base, with 15 bases spanning the gap. CDR3 size: 16 residues. The CDR3 region has the DNA TGTGCCAGCAGACAGGGTTCAACAGGAACTAATGAAAAACTGTTTTTT. Translated, it gives CASRQGSTGTNEKLFF.

This chain joins TRBV19 and TRBJ1-1; D gene uncertain. The CDR3 is 13 amino acids. Trimming pared 1 base from V and 1 base from J, leaving 4 bases between. Per the germline V gene, CDR1 is LNHDA and CDR2 is SQIVND (reference sequence). The DNA of the CDR3 is TGTGCCAGTAGTATAGGACAGAACACTGAAGCTTTCTTT. It is translated as CASSIGQNTEAFF.

The chain has TRBV28 and TRBJ2-1; D perhaps matches TRBD2 (6 bases). CDR3 length equals 14 residues. The germline V gene encodes CDR1 MDHEN and CDR2 SYDVKM. V was pared by 3 bases and J by 3 bases, with 9 bases between. CDR3 residues: CASSLVGGYNEQFF. The CDR3 bases are TGTGCCAGCAGTTTGGTGGGGGGCTACAATGAGCAGTTCTTC. Full variable domain (outside the CDR3, taken from reference TRBV28 and TRBJ2-1): DVKVTQSSRYLVKRTGEKVFLECVQDMDHENMFWYRQDPGLGLRLIYFSYDVKMKEKGDIPEGYSVSREKKERFSLILESASTNQTSMYLCASSLVGGYNEQFFGPGTRLTVL.

This sequence joins TRBV2 and TRBJ2-1, with TRBD2 matching 11 bases. This CDR3 comprises 17 residues. CDR1 SNHLY and CDR2 FYNNEI come from the germline V gene. The V segment lost 7 bases and the J segment 1 base; nucleotides outside the gene matches: 9. CDR3 in amino acids: CASIRTSGLKSYNEQFF. CDR3 DNA sequence: TGTGCCAGCATTAGGACTAGCGGGCTCAAGTCCTACAATGAGCAGTTCTTC.

The rearrangement joins TRBV18 to TRBJ1-6, with TRBD1 matching over 9 bases. V shed 4 bases and J 7 bases; nucleotides not matched to a gene: 5. CDR3 size: 15 residues. Germline V lookup: CDR1 KGHSH, CDR2 LQKENI. The CDR3 sequence: CASSREQGANSPLHF. CDR3 in DNA: TGTGCCAGCTCACGGGAACAGGGGGCGAATTCACCCCTCCACTTT.

This chain joins TRBV13 and TRBJ1-2; D gene uncertain. The CDR3 contains 13 residues. Between the trimmed V and J ends, which lost 1 base and 5 bases, there was a span of 8 bases. Germline V gives CDR1 PRHDT, CDR2 FYEKMQ (reference sequence). The CDR3 sequence is CASSLAPLYGYTF. The CDR3 coding sequence is TGTGCCAGCAGCTTAGCCCCACTATATGGCTACACCTTC. Full variable domain (outside the CDR3, taken from reference TRBV13 and TRBJ1-2): AAGVIQSPRHLIKEKRETATLKCYPIPRHDTVYWYQQGPGQDPQFLISFYEKMQSDKGSIPDRFSAQQFSDYHSELNMSSLELGDSALYFCASSLAPLYGYTFGSGTRLTVV.

The chain couples TRBV12-5 to TRBJ2-2; 9 nucleotides match TRBD1. The CDR3 sequence is 16 residues long. Germline CDR1 reads LGHNT; CDR2 reads FRNRAP. The trim removed 4 bases at V and 6 bases at J, leaving 9 bases unmatched. DNA of the CDR3: TGTGCTAGTGGTTGGGGGACAGGGTCCGATCCCGGGGAGCTGTTTTTT. Protein product: CASGWGTGSDPGELFF. Full variable domain (missing parts from reference TRBV12-5 and TRBJ2-2): DARVTQTPRHKVTEMGQEVTMRCQPILGHNTVFWYRQTMMQGLELLAYFRNRAPLDDSGMPKDRFSAEMPDATLATLKIQPSEPRDSAVYFCASGWGTGSDPGELFFGEGSRLTVL.

V is TRBV18 and J is TRBJ2-1, with 9 bases identical to TRBD1. This CDR3 spans 15 amino acids. The ends lost 6 bases at V and 5 bases at J; junction bases unmatched: 8. Germline values: CDR1 KGHSH, CDR2 LQKENI. As DNA, the CDR3 is TGTGCCAGCTCCGCGGGACAGGGTATGCACAATGAGCAGTTCTTC. It specifies CASSAGQGMHNEQFF.

The chain recombines TRBV27 with TRBJ1-3; 10 nucleotides match TRBD1. The CDR3 extends over 15 amino acids. J gave up 3 bases and V 8 bases, and 7 bases lay outside the gene matches. CDR1 is MNHEY and CDR2 is SMNVEV in the germline V gene (reference sequence). CDR3 sequence reads: CASGYRDRGGNTIYF. For the CDR3, the DNA is TGTGCCAGCGGCTACCGGGACAGGGGTGGAAACACCATATATTTT.

The gene calls are TRBV14 and TRBJ2-7; tentative D call: TRBD2 (7 bases). Germline lookup yields CDR1 SGHDN and CDR2 FVKESK. Trimming took off 1 base at V and 7 bases at J, with 17 bases between the two ends. This CDR3 has 15 amino acids. The CDR3 region is CASSQGLAVRGEQYF. The CDR3 DNA is TGTGCCAGCAGCCAAGGGCTAGCGGTGAGGGGGGAGCAGTACTTC.

This sequence joins TRBV7-9 and TRBJ1-4; D unclear. Trimming shortened V by 6 bases and J by 0 bases, and 11 bases separated the two germline ends. The CDR3 has 15 residues. The V gene's germline CDR1 is SEHNR and CDR2 FQNEAQ (reference sequence). The CDR3 nucleotides are TGTGCCAGCAGTCCCAGATTTGCAACTAATGAAAAACTGTTTTTT. Translated: CASSPRFATNEKLFF.

The genes are TRBV10-3 and TRBJ1-1; D remains ambiguous. The germline V and J ends were trimmed by 0 bases and 13 bases, with 12 bases remaining between them. This CDR3 is built from 12 residues. Per the germline V gene, CDR1 is ENHRY and CDR2 is SYGVKD. CDR3 bases: TGTGCCATCAGTGAGTCCGATGCAGGTGTTTTCTTT. Its translation: CAISESDAGVFF.

The chain couples TRBV5-4 to TRBJ1-1; D gene unclear. Germline-derived CDR1 and CDR2 are SGHNT and YYREEE (reference sequence). Trimming shortened V by 5 bases and J by 0 bases, and 17 bases separated the two germline ends. The length of the CDR3 is 16 residues. The DNA of the CDR3 is TGTGCCAGCAGTCCCGTATCGCGAGAGATGAACACTGAAGCTTTCTTT. Protein sequence: CASSPVSREMNTEAFF.

This clone was seen only a few times. This sequence joins TRBV6-5 and TRBJ1-2; no clear D. Trimming took off 5 bases at V and 6 bases at J, with 16 bases between the two ends. In germline, CDR1 is MNHEY, CDR2 SVGAGI. The length of the CDR3 is 14 residues. For the CDR3, the DNA is TGTGCCAGCAGTCTGAATACCCAGCGGGATGGCTACACCTTC. It is translated as CASSLNTQRDGYTF.

The rearrangement uses TRBV7-2 and TRBJ1-5; weak D call: TRBD1 (5 bases). Germline CDR1 and CDR2: SGHTA and FQGNSA. The CDR3 totals 15 residues. V lost 1 base and J lost 7, with 14 bases in between. In nucleotides, the CDR3 is TGTGCCAGCAGCTTAGGGTGGGGCCCCGGGCAGCCCCAGCATTTT. Encoded protein: CASSLGWGPGQPQHF.

The chain is built from TRBV10-3 and TRBJ1-4; D unresolved. CDR3 length: 15 amino acids. In germline, CDR1 is ENHRY, CDR2 SYGVKD. The V gene lost 0 bases and the J gene lost 5 bases, with 10 bases spanning the gap. The CDR3 loop is CAISESNGLNEKLFF. The CDR3 DNA sequence: TGTGCCATCAGTGAGTCGAACGGACTCAATGAAAAACTGTTTTTT.

This clone was seen just once. This chain joins TRBV24-1 and TRBJ2-2; weak D call: TRBD1 (5 bases). The length of the CDR3 is 14 residues. Per germline, CDR1 KGHDR and CDR2 SFDVKD. V was trimmed by 4 bases and J by 4 bases, leaving 9 bases between them. CDR3 amino acids: CATSEAGFTGELFF. In DNA form, the CDR3 reads TGTGCCACCAGTGAGGCAGGGTTCACCGGGGAGCTGTTTTTT.

This clone was picked up a small number of times. The rearrangement joins TRBV4-1 to TRBJ2-3; 11 bases are a match to TRBD2. In germline, CDR1 is MGHRA, CDR2 YSYEKL. The CDR3 runs 16 residues. The V segment lost 4 bases and the J segment 4 bases; nucleotides outside the gene matches: 7. This CDR3 reads CASSPNSGGAADTQYF. In nucleotides, the CDR3 is TGCGCCAGCAGCCCCAATAGCGGGGGGGCCGCAGATACGCAGTATTTT.

This clone was seen a handful of times. The V gene is TRBV15, the J gene TRBJ2-5; 9 bases are a match to TRBD2. The CDR3 has 18 residues. Germline V CDR1 and CDR2: LNHNV, YYDKDF (reference sequence). Trimming removed 1 base from V and 3 bases from J; junction bases left unmatched: 12. This chain's CDR3 is CATSRVKAGGAGKETQYF. The CDR3 DNA reads as TGTGCCACCAGCAGAGTTAAGGCGGGGGGGGCCGGGAAAGAGACCCAGTACTTC.

The V and J genes are TRBV12-3 or TRBV12-4 and TRBJ1-1; D unclear. The CDR3 totals 11 residues. Trimming removed 3 bases at V and 4 bases at J, with 3 bases between. CDR3 in DNA: TGTGCCAGCAGTTTTAGCACTGAAGCTTTCTTT. This encodes CASSFSTEAFF.

The chain couples TRBV15 to TRBJ1-2, with a possible D match to TRBD1 (6 bases). Germline assignment: CDR1 LNHNV and CDR2 YYDKDF (reference sequence). Between the trimmed V and J ends, which lost 3 bases and 3 bases, there was a span of 11 bases. The CDR3 consists of 14 residues. DNA for the CDR3: TGTGCCACCAGCAGTAGGACAGTCTACTATGGCTACACCTTC. Amino acid sequence: CATSSRTVYYGYTF.

This chain joins TRBV2 and TRBJ2-7; D might be TRBD1 (5 bases). This CDR3 has 11 amino acids. V was clipped by 6 bases and J by 3 bases, with 6 bases between them. The germline gives CDR1 SNHLY, CDR2 FYNNEI. This chain's CDR3 is CASRDNYEQYF. CDR3 coding DNA: TGTGCCAGCAGGGACAACTACGAGCAGTACTTC.